Shown below are 26 T cell receptor beta chains from a single sample sequenced in a study of T cell responses to AZD1222 COVID-19 vaccine. The protocol was immunoSEQ multiplex PCR, while the TCRdb copy is restricted to in-frame clones and leaves out a portion. The profile shows 140,000 to 150,000 clones, about 92% of them singletons. The specimen comprised peripheral blood, sampled after recovery from COVID-19. The receptor source for this set is an adult who had recovered from COVID-19.

This rearrangement joins TRBV19 to TRBJ1-2; the D gene is possibly TRBD1 (5 bases). Germline CDR1 reads LNHDA; CDR2 reads SQIVND (reference sequence). V shed 9 bases and J shed 0 bases, with 14 bases lying between them. The CDR3 contains 14 residues. The CDR3, as DNA: TGTGCCAGCAAACTTGGGGGAGCTAACTATGGCTACACCTTC. The encoded protein is CASKLGGANYGYTF.

V gene TRBV6-1 combines with J gene TRBJ2-2, with D possibly TRBD1 on 6 matching bases. The CDR3 length is 18 residues. Between the trimmed V and J ends, which lost 4 bases and 6 bases, there was a span of 24 bases. From germline, CDR1 is MNHNS and CDR2 SASEGT. The CDR3, as DNA: TGTGCCAGCAGTGCCATATTATCAGACGTCTCAGGGGCCGGGGAGCTGTTTTTT. As protein: CASSAILSDVSGAGELFF.

This chain links TRBV7-3 with TRBJ2-6; either TRBD1 or TRBD2 may supply D (6 bases each). Trimming pared 5 bases from V and 12 bases from J, leaving 23 bases between. CDR1 and CDR2 (germline): SGHTA, FQGTGA. The CDR3 is made up of 16 amino acids. CDR3 sequence: CASSPTGTRGLPVLTF. CDR3 bases: TGTGCCAGCAGCCCCACCGGGACAAGGGGACTCCCCGTCCTGACTTTC.

The rearrangement links TRBV28 to TRBJ1-5; possibly TRBD1 for D (5 bases). The CDR3 runs 18 residues. Germline V gene data show CDR1 as MDHEN and CDR2 as SYDVKM. Trimming pared 3 bases from V and 1 base from J, leaving 19 bases between. CDR3 DNA: TGTGCCAGCAGTTTTATCAGCTTTACCAGGGACAGCAATCAGCCCCAGCATTTT. Protein sequence: CASSFISFTRDSNQPQHF.

This rearrangement joins TRBV5-1 to TRBJ2-5, with TRBD1 matching 7 bases. The germline gives CDR1 SGHRS, CDR2 YFSETQ. The CDR3 spans 17 residues. Trimming at V came to 5 bases and at J to 3 bases, leaving 16 bases not matched to a gene. The CDR3 DNA is TGCGCCAGCAGAGCCGAGACAGGGTCGGTGTGGAAAGAGACCCAGTACTTC. The encoded protein is CASRAETGSVWKETQYF.

The CDR3 region has the DNA TGTGCCACCAGTGATACCCGGCGGGGGGGCAATGAGCAGTTCTTC. This translates into CATSDTRRGGNEQFF. The chain couples TRBV24-1 to TRBJ2-1; TRBD2 aligns across 9 bases. The CDR3 spans 15 residues. The germline V gene has CDR1 KGHDR and CDR2 SFDVKD. With 3 bases clipped from V and 6 bases from J, the junction kept 5 bases outside the gene matches.

The gene calls are TRBV6-2 or TRBV6-3 and TRBJ1-1; no firm D call. Between the trimmed V and J ends, which lost 0 bases and 8 bases, there was a span of 4 bases. CDR3 size: 11 residues. CDR1 MNHEY and CDR2 SVGEGT come from the germline V gene. CDR3: CASSYSREAFF. The CDR3 coding sequence is TGTGCCAGCAGTTACTCCCGCGAAGCTTTCTTT.

This rearrangement joins TRBV30 to TRBJ1-2; D is uncertain. Trimming took 5 bases from V and 4 from J, leaving 11 bases between them. The V gene's germline CDR1 is GTSNPN and CDR2 SVGIG (reference sequence). CDR3 length equals 12 residues. In nucleotides, the CDR3 is TGTGCCTGGGGACCTAGGGTCTATGGCTACACCTTC. Translated, it gives CAWGPRVYGYTF.

The V call is TRBV11-2, the J call TRBJ1-2; maybe TRBD1 (6 bases). CDR3 length equals 14 residues. Trimming removed 1 base at V and 8 bases at J, with 14 bases between. CDR1 is SGHAT, CDR2 FQNNGV, per germline. CDR3 DNA sequence: TGTGCCAGCAGCTTAGTTACAGGGTTGGAGGGCTACACCTTC. Translating gives CASSLVTGLEGYTF.

This chain connects TRBV7-9 to TRBJ1-1, with D unresolved. The germline CDR1 and CDR2 sequences are SEHNR and FQNEAQ (reference sequence). There are 14 residues in the CDR3. V was pared by 2 bases and J by 1 base, with 8 bases between. The chain's CDR3 is CASSLYEGNTEAFF. The CDR3 DNA reads TGTGCCAGCAGCTTATACGAGGGGAACACTGAAGCTTTCTTT.

The chain uses TRBV28 and TRBJ2-3, with a weak D call TRBD2 (5 bases). Per the germline V gene, CDR1 is MDHEN and CDR2 is SYDVKM. V was pared by 7 bases and J by 1 base, with 9 bases between. This CDR3 region has 13 residues. CDR3 coding DNA: TGTGCCAGCACTAAAGCGGGCACAGATACGCAGTATTTT. Its translation is CASTKAGTDTQYF.

The chain recombines TRBV10-1 with TRBJ2-2, with 10 bases fitting TRBD2. CDR1 WNHNN and CDR2 SYGVQD come from the germline V gene (reference sequence). The CDR3 covers 18 residues. V shed 0 bases and J 0 bases; nucleotides not matched to a gene: 4. The CDR3 loop is CASSESVTSGTNTGELFF. In nucleotides, the CDR3 is TGCGCCAGCAGTGAGTCGGTAACTAGCGGGACGAACACCGGGGAGCTGTTTTTT.

This rearrangement joins TRBV28 to TRBJ1-4; 11 bases align to TRBD1. V lost 5 bases, J lost 7 bases, and 12 bases stayed unmatched. The CDR3 is 17 residues long. Germline CDR1 reads MDHEN; CDR2 reads SYDVKM. CDR3 amino acids: CASSLGTGGRRSEKLFF. The CDR3 nucleotides read TGTGCCAGCAGTCTAGGGACAGGGGGTCGTCGCAGTGAAAAACTGTTTTTT.

The chain recombines TRBV19 with TRBJ1-1; TRBD1 aligns across 8 bases. This CDR3 has 14 amino acids. V shed 7 bases and J 2 bases; nucleotides not matched to a gene: 6. The germline CDR1 and CDR2 sequences are LNHDA and SQIVND (reference sequence). In DNA form, the CDR3 reads TGTGCCAGTAAGACAGGACAGGGAAACACTGAAGCTTTCTTT. Its protein product is CASKTGQGNTEAFF.

The V gene is TRBV19, the J gene TRBJ1-2; D gene uncertain. Trimming shortened V by 3 bases and J by 4 bases, and 9 bases separated the two germline ends. The CDR3 is 13 residues long. Germline CDR1 is LNHDA and CDR2 is SQIVND (reference sequence). The chain's CDR3 is CASSIAAGYGYTF. CDR3 sequence (DNA): TGTGCCAGTAGTATCGCCGCGGGCTATGGCTACACCTTC.

The V call is TRBV2, the J call TRBJ2-2, with D uncertain. The V end was cut by 7 bases, the J end by 1 base, with 7 bases between. From germline, CDR1 is SNHLY and CDR2 FYNNEI. This CDR3 has 13 residues. The CDR3 sequence is CASNGENTGELFF. For the CDR3, the DNA is TGTGCCAGCAACGGAGAGAACACCGGGGAGCTGTTTTTT. Full variable domain (outside the CDR3, taken from reference TRBV2 and TRBJ2-2): EPEVTQTPSHQVTQMGQEVILRCVPISNHLYFYWYRQILGQKVEFLVSFYNNEISEKSEIFDDQFSVERPDGSNFTLKIRSTKLEDSAMYFCASNGENTGELFFGEGSRLTVL.

The chain couples TRBV6-5 to TRBJ2-1; D not certain. The CDR3 consists of 15 residues. The V and J ends lost 8 bases and 0 bases respectively, with 14 bases between them. Per germline, CDR1 MNHEY and CDR2 SVGAGI. CDR3 bases: TGTGCCAGCTATAGCTCTGAGGACTCCTACAATGAGCAGTTCTTC. The encoded protein is CASYSSEDSYNEQFF.

V and J are TRBV24-1 and TRBJ2-2, with TRBD1 matching over 7 bases. Trimming removed 4 bases from V and 5 bases from J; junction bases left unmatched: 9. Germline V gene sequence: CDR1 KGHDR, CDR2 SFDVKD. There are 16 residues in the CDR3. In nucleotides, the CDR3 is TGTGCCACCAGTGAGGGCACAGGGGTGAGGACCGGGGAGCTGTTTTTT. This codes for CATSEGTGVRTGELFF.

The CDR3 reads CASSRTSGSTDTQYF. The DNA for the CDR3 is TGTGCCAGCAGCCGGACTAGCGGCAGCACAGATACGCAGTATTTT. The V gene is TRBV28, the J gene TRBJ2-3; TRBD2 aligns across 10 bases. CDR1 is MDHEN and CDR2 is SYDVKM in the germline V gene. This CDR3 has 15 residues. Trimming cost V 6 bases and J 0 bases; bases outside gene matches: 3.

The genes are TRBV5-4 and TRBJ2-3; 7 nucleotides line up with TRBD1. Germline lookup yields CDR1 SGHNT and CDR2 YYREEE (reference sequence). The CDR3 runs 16 residues. V shed 4 bases and J 1 base; nucleotides not matched to a gene: 9. The CDR3 region is CASSGKTGYGTDTQYF. The DNA of the CDR3 is TGTGCCAGCAGCGGAAAGACAGGGTACGGCACAGATACGCAGTATTTT.

The chain employs TRBV5-4 and TRBJ1-2, with D hard to call. Germline CDR1 reads SGHNT; CDR2 reads YYREEE (reference sequence). The V and J ends lost 4 bases and 6 bases respectively, with 13 bases between them. This CDR3 comprises 13 residues. The CDR3 coding sequence is TGTGCCAGCAGCACACCTCGGGATCATGGCTACACCTTC. This encodes CASSTPRDHGYTF.

This chain uses TRBV5-4 with TRBJ1-6, with a weak D call TRBD1 (5 bases). This CDR3 contains 14 residues. V lost 0 bases and J 10 bases, leaving 11 bases between the germline ends. In germline, CDR1 is SGHNT, CDR2 YYREEE (reference sequence). The CDR3 spells CASSLGTFRSPLHF. The CDR3 DNA sequence: TGTGCCAGCAGCTTGGGGACATTTAGGTCACCCCTCCACTTT.

The chain is built from TRBV28 and TRBJ2-3, with a possible D match to TRBD1 (7 bases). The CDR3 has 17 residues. The germline V and J ends were trimmed by 7 bases and 2 bases, with 22 bases remaining between them. CDR1 and CDR2 from the germline V gene are MDHEN and SYDVKM. CDR3 nucleotides: TGTGCCAGCATCGACGAAGGGGGGACAGCCTTCACAGATACGCAGTATTTT. Translating it yields CASIDEGGTAFTDTQYF.

This clone was picked up one time. The genes are TRBV9 and TRBJ2-2; maybe TRBD1 (5 bases). Trimming pared 0 bases from V and 0 bases from J, leaving 12 bases between. The CDR3 is made up of 17 amino acids. The V gene's germline CDR1 is SGDLS and CDR2 YYNGEE. The CDR3 DNA is TGTGCCAGCAGCGTAGCTACAGGACGTTCGAACACCGGGGAGCTGTTTTTT. It yields the protein CASSVATGRSNTGELFF.

This clone was observed a single time. The chain joins TRBV10-3 to TRBJ2-3, with 7 bases fitting TRBD1. The CDR3 is 14 residues long. Per the germline V gene, CDR1 is ENHRY and CDR2 is SYGVKD. Trimming removed 6 bases from V and 5 bases from J; junction bases left unmatched: 8. CDR3 bases: TGTGCCATCAGACAGGGGCTTCCTGGAGATACGCAGTATTTT. This gives the protein CAIRQGLPGDTQYF.

Only one count was recorded for this clone. J is TRBJ2-1 and V is TRBV5-4, with TRBD2 matching 12 bases. In germline, CDR1 is SGHNT, CDR2 YYREEE (reference sequence). V lost 0 bases, J lost 3 bases, and 1 base stayed unmatched. The CDR3 spans 16 residues. The CDR3 region has the DNA TGTGCCAGCAGCTTGGCGACTAGCGGGGGCTACAATGAGCAGTTCTTC. Translation: CASSLATSGGYNEQFF.